Listed below are T cell receptor beta chains from one sample, sequenced in a study of T cell changes during pregnancy in multiple sclerosis. Profiled with immunoSEQ multiplex PCR; TCRdb holds only in-frame clones, not every one. The top ten clones hold 2.8% of a sample with roughly 70,000 clones, around 94% of them seen once. The material sequenced was peripheral blood, taken in the third trimester of pregnancy. The receptors were sampled from a female donor in good health, enrolled as a control in a pregnancy study. Both conserved end residues are part of each CDR3. The D gene is left open where the match is weak. Only part of the rows carry a size: once, few, many, or a class if the clone is expanded.

14	TRBJ1-5	few	.	TRBV19	CASSILAHYQPQHF	TGTGCCAGTAGTATCTTGGCACATTATCAGCCCCAGCATTTT
13	TRBJ2-1	.	.	TRBV5-1	CASRPPGNNEQFF	TGCGCCAGCAGGCCCCCAGGTAACAATGAGCAGTTCTTC
17	TRBJ2-3	.	TRBD2	TRBV28	CASSLNRLAVVEDTQYF	TGTGCCAGCAGTTTGAATAGACTAGCGGTAGTCGAGGATACGCAGTATTTT
16	TRBJ2-3	.	TRBD2	TRBV28	CASTQYSGRAIDTQYF	TGTGCCAGCACCCAATATAGCGGGAGGGCCATAGATACGCAGTATTTT
15	TRBJ1-5	.	TRBD1	TRBV28	CASSPEDRVRQPQHF	TGTGCCAGCAGTCCAGAAGACAGGGTCAGACAGCCCCAGCATTTT
16	TRBJ2-7	once	.	TRBV9	CASSIHSQTSSYEQYF	TGTGCCAGCAGCATCCACTCACAGACAAGCTCCTACGAGCAGTACTTC
14	TRBJ2-2	.	.	TRBV6-5	CATKPGGGTGELFF	TGTGCCACCAAACCGGGTGGAGGGACCGGGGAGCTGTTTTTT
13	TRBJ2-7	.	TRBD2	TRBV28	CASRLAGSYEQYF	TGTGCCAGCAGGCTAGCGGGGTCCTACGAGCAGTACTTC
13	TRBJ1-1	few	TRBD1	TRBV29-1	CSVEGAGGTEAFF	TGCAGCGTTGAAGGGGCAGGGGGCACTGAAGCTTTCTTT
15	TRBJ2-1	.	.	TRBV11-3	CASSLGGSSYNEQFF	TGTGCCAGCAGCTTAGGTGGGAGCTCCTACAATGAGCAGTTCTTC
15	TRBJ2-5	.	TRBD2	TRBV10-3	CAISPLGLDQETQYF	TGTGCCATCAGCCCTCTGGGACTAGACCAAGAGACCCAGTACTTC
18	TRBJ2-5	.	TRBD2	TRBV9	CASSVAASGGAEVKTQYF	TGTGCCAGCAGCGTAGCGGCTAGCGGGGGGGCCGAGGTTAAGACCCAGTACTTC
15	TRBJ2-1	.	TRBD1	TRBV27	CASSPDRGSYNEQFF	TGTGCCAGCAGTCCGGACAGGGGCTCCTACAATGAGCAGTTCTTC
14	TRBJ2-1	.	.	TRBV19	CASSIEPLWNEQFF	TGTGCCAGTAGTATAGAGCCACTATGGAATGAGCAGTTCTTC
16	TRBJ2-6	.	TRBD1	TRBV28	CASHRQGFSGANVLTF	TGTGCCAGCCACCGACAGGGTTTCTCTGGGGCCAACGTCCTGACTTTC
16	TRBJ2-2	.	TRBD1	TRBV4-1	CASSQGQGPNTGELFF	TGCGCCAGCAGCCAAGGACAGGGACCGAACACCGGGGAGCTGTTTTTT
15	TRBJ2-1	.	TRBD2	TRBV9	CATNTGGGAGREQFF	TGTGCCACCAACACGGGCGGGGGGGCCGGGCGTGAGCAGTTCTTC
14	TRBJ1-5	.	.	TRBV6-5	CASSYGGGNQPQHF	TGTGCCAGCAGTTACGGGGGCGGCAATCAGCCCCAGCATTTT
14	TRBJ2-3	.	.	TRBV7-6	CASSRRGLSDTQYF	TGTGCCAGCAGCCGACGAGGGCTCTCAGATACGCAGTATTTT
15	TRBJ2-1	.	TRBD2	TRBV4-1	CASSQGSAGGPEQFF	TGCGCCAGCAGCCAAGGATCGGCGGGGGGGCCTGAGCAGTTCTTC
15	TRBJ2-7	.	TRBD2	TRBV7-2	CASSARGLAAYEQYF	TGTGCCAGCAGCGCGCGGGGACTAGCGGCCTACGAGCAGTACTTC
16	TRBJ2-1	.	TRBD2	TRBV4-1	CASSQPTSGRTREQFF	TGCGCCAGCAGCCAACCTACTAGCGGGAGGACCAGGGAGCAGTTCTTC
12	TRBJ1-2	many	.	TRBV7-9	CASSDRADGYTF	TGTGCCAGCAGCGACAGAGCAGATGGCTACACCTTC
15	TRBJ1-1	.	.	TRBV18	CASSPPVKGDTEAFF	TGTGCCAGCTCACCACCGGTCAAGGGGGACACTGAAGCTTTCTTT
13	TRBJ2-3	.	.	TRBV29-1	CSVEGTTKDTQYF	TGCAGCGTTGAAGGGACAACGAAAGATACGCAGTATTTT
14	TRBJ1-4	.	.	TRBV27	CASRAGGVNEKLFF	TGTGCCAGCAGAGCGGGGGGCGTTAATGAAAAACTGTTTTTT
13	TRBJ2-2	.	.	TRBV6-5	CASSYSMEEELFF	TGTGCCAGCAGTTACTCGATGGAGGAGGAGCTGTTTTTT
16	TRBJ2-5	.	TRBD2	TRBV15	CATGNLTSGSKETQYF	TGTGCCACCGGCAACCTAACTAGCGGGAGTAAAGAGACCCAGTACTTC
15	TRBJ1-2	.	TRBD1	TRBV5-4	CASSHEPGQHYGYTF	TGTGCCAGCAGCCATGAACCGGGACAGCACTATGGCTACACCTTC
13	TRBJ1-1	.	.	TRBV4-1	CASSQGANTEAFF	TGCGCCAGCAGCCAGGGGGCGAACACTGAAGCTTTCTTT
15	TRBJ2-1	.	.	TRBV21-1	CASSKRLAHRNEQFF	TGTGCCAGCAGCAAACGCCTAGCTCACCGGAATGAGCAGTTCTTC
15	TRBJ2-3	.	TRBD1	TRBV6-1	CASVYGTGSTDTQYF	TGTGCCAGCGTTTACGGGACAGGGAGCACAGATACGCAGTATTTT
11	TRBJ2-7	.	.	TRBV20-1	CSAREGRGQYF	TGCAGTGCTAGAGAAGGACGGGGGCAGTACTTC
16	TRBJ2-3	.	.	TRBV5-4	CASSLVAGARTDTQYF	TGTGCCAGCAGCTTGGTGGCAGGGGCCCGCACAGATACGCAGTATTTT
12	TRBJ2-5	.	.	TRBV28	CASSPEQETQYF	TGTGCCAGCAGTCCGGAGCAAGAGACCCAGTACTTC
15	TRBJ1-3	.	TRBD1	TRBV2	CASHSDRASGNTIYF	TGTGCCAGCCATTCAGACAGGGCCTCTGGAAACACCATATATTTT
14	TRBJ2-2	.	TRBD1	TRBV19	CASTSGQFTGELFF	TGTGCCAGTACCTCGGGACAGTTCACCGGGGAGCTGTTTTTT
10	TRBJ1-2	.	.	TRBV20-1	CSATSYGYTF	TGCAGTGCTACCAGCTATGGCTACACCTTC
15	TRBJ2-7	.	TRBD1	TRBV27	CASSSGQGLSYEQYF	TGTGCCAGCAGTTCAGGACAGGGCTTGTCCTACGAGCAGTACTTC
13	TRBJ2-7	.	.	TRBV27	CASSPGSATEQYF	TGTGCCAGCAGTCCCGGGTCCGCCACCGAGCAGTACTTC
13	TRBJ1-2	.	.	TRBV23-1	CASSQSGGYGYTF	TGCGCCAGCAGTCAATCAGGGGGCTATGGCTACACCTTC
16	TRBJ1-3	once	TRBD1	TRBV6-5	CASSYSNRGQGNTIYF	TGTGCCAGCAGTTACTCGAACAGGGGGCAAGGAAACACCATATATTTT
12	TRBJ2-7	.	TRBD1	TRBV28	CASRGQAYEQYF	TGTGCCAGCAGGGGACAGGCCTACGAGCAGTACTTC
16	TRBJ2-7	.	.	TRBV4-1	CASSQHSRQGGYEQYF	TGCGCCAGCAGCCAGCACTCCCGCCAGGGGGGATACGAGCAGTACTTC
15	TRBJ2-5	.	TRBD2	TRBV4-2	CASSLGTSGKETQYF	TGTGCCAGCAGCCTAGGGACTAGCGGGAAAGAGACCCAGTACTTC
14	TRBJ1-2	.	.	TRBV7-9	CASSLGRGDYGYTF	TGTGCCAGCAGCTTGGGCAGGGGTGATTATGGCTACACCTTC
14	TRBJ1-1	once	.	TRBV28	CASSLWAENTEAFF	TGTGCCAGCAGTTTATGGGCGGAGAACACTGAAGCTTTCTTT
14	TRBJ1-1	.	.	TRBV5-1	CASSLDSLSTEAFF	TGCGCCAGCAGCCTAGACAGTTTGAGCACTGAAGCTTTCTTT
16	TRBJ2-3	.	.	TRBV7-8	CASSSRTAIPTDTQYF	TGTGCCAGCAGCTCCCGGACAGCTATTCCCACAGATACGCAGTATTTT
12	TRBJ1-1	.	.	TRBV2	CASSMGSTEAFF	TGTGCCAGCAGTATGGGGAGCACTGAAGCTTTCTTT
14	TRBJ1-6	.	.	TRBV5-1	CASTLMDSNSPLHF	TGCGCCAGCACCTTAATGGACAGTAATTCACCCCTCCACTTT
17	TRBJ1-1	.	.	TRBV28	CASSLSSQGRANTEAFF	TGTGCCAGCAGTTTATCCAGCCAGGGTCGGGCGAACACTGAAGCTTTCTTT
15	TRBJ1-4	.	.	TRBV4-3	CASSQFQGYNEKLFF	TGCGCCAGCAGCCAATTCCAGGGATATAATGAAAAACTGTTTTTT
12	TRBJ2-1	.	TRBD1	TRBV7-9	CATKSQMGQEFF	TGTGCCACCAAAAGTCAGATGGGACAGGAGTTCTTC
16	TRBJ1-6	.	TRBD1	TRBV7-8	CASSLAAGQGFSPLHF	TGTGCCAGCAGCTTAGCGGCAGGACAGGGGTTTTCACCCCTCCACTTT
14	TRBJ2-1	.	TRBD1	TRBV6-5	CASRGTGVGGEQFF	TGTGCCAGCAGGGGGACAGGGGTGGGGGGTGAGCAGTTCTTC
14	TRBJ2-7	.	.	TRBV18	CASSPETSSYEQYF	TGTGCCAGCTCACCCGAGACTAGCTCCTACGAGCAGTACTTC